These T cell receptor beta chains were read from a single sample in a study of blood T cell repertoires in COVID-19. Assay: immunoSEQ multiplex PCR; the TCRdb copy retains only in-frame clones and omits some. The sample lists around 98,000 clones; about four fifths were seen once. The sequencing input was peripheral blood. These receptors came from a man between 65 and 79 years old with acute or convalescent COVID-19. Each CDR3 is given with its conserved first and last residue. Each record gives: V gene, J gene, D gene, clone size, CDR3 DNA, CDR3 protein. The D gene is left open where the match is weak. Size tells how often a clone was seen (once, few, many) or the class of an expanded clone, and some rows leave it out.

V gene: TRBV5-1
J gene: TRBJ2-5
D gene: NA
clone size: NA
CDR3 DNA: TGCGCCAGCAGCGGAACGGGATGGAGTCAAGAGACCCAGTACTTC
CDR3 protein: CASSGTGWSQETQYF

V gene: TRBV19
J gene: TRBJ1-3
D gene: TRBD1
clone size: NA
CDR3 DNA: TGTGCCAGTAGTATAGACCCGGACAGGTCGGAAACTGGAAACACCATATATTTT
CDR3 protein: CASSIDPDRSETGNTIYF

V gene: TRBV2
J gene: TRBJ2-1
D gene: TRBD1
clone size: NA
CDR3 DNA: TGTGCCAGCAGTTCACAGGGGGCGCAGTACAATGAGCAGTTCTTC
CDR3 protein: CASSSQGAQYNEQFF

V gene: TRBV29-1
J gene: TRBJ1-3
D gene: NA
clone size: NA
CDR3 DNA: TGCAGCGTTGAAGGACAGAGAAACACCATATATTTT
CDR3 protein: CSVEGQRNTIYF

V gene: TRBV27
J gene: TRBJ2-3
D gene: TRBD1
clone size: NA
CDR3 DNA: TGTGCCAGCAGTTTACCCGGGACAGGGATAAGGGCAGATACGCAGTATTTT
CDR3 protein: CASSLPGTGIRADTQYF

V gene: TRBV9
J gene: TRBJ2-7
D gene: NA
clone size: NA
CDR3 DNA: TGTGCCAGCAGCGTGAGGTTGGGAGCCAAGAGGGCGGGAAACGAGCAGTACTTC
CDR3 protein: CASSVRLGAKRAGNEQYF

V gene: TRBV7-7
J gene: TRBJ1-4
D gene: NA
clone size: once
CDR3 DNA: TGTGCTAGCAGCTTAGGCCCGAGGTCGGGACTTGCAACTAATGAAAAACTGTTTTTT
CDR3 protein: CASSLGPRSGLATNEKLFF

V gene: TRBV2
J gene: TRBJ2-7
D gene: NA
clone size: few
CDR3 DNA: TGTGCCAGCAGTAAACAGTACGAGCAGTACTTC
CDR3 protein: CASSKQYEQYF

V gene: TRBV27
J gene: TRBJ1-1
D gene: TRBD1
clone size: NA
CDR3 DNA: TGTGCCAGCAGTTTCATCACAGGGGGCACTGAAGCTTTCTTT
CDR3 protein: CASSFITGGTEAFF

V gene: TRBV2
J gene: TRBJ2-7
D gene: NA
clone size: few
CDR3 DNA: TGTGCCAGCAGTGAAGCCATAGCATCCGAGCAGTACTTC
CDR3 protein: CASSEAIASEQYF

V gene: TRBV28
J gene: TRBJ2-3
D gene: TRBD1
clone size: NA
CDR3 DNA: TGTGCCAGCACTCGACAGGGGGCGGGAGATACGCAGTATTTT
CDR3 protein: CASTRQGAGDTQYF

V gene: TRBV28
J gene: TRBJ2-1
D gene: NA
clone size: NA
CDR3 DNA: TGTGCCAGCAGTTGGCTGATCGTAGCTACCTACAATGAGCAGTTCTTC
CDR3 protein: CASSWLIVATYNEQFF

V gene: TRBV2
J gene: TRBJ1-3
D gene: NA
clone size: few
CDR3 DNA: TGTGCCAGCATTCCCCAGGTCCTGTCTGGAAACACCATATATTTT
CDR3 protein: CASIPQVLSGNTIYF

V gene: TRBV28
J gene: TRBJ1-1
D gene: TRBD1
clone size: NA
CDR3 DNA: TGTGCCAGCAGCTTAGGGACAGGACCCTACACTGAAGCTTTCTTT
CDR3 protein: CASSLGTGPYTEAFF

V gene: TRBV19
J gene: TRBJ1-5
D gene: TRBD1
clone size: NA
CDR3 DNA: TGTGCCAGTAGTCCCCAGGGGACAGGTCTTAGCAATCAGCCCCAGCATTTT
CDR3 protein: CASSPQGTGLSNQPQHF

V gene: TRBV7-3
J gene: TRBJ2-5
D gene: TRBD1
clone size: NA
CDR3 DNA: TGTGCCAGCAGCCCGACAGGGCTCCAAGAGACCCAGTACTTC
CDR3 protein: CASSPTGLQETQYF